This TCR beta chain was sequenced during a study of blood T cell repertoires in COVID-19. Study details: In each case, the material was cDNA or gDNA derived from T cells, B-cell-depleted T cells, or PBMCs.

The repertoire was sequenced with immunoSEQ multiplex PCR; TCRdb's copy has only in-frame clones and lacks some. This table holds fewer than 500,000 clones, roughly 90% found once. In germline, CDR1 is SGHTA, CDR2 FQGNSA. This CDR3 comprises 12 residues. V was pared by 0 bases and J by 13 bases, with 10 bases between. It was during active infection that Seattle patients were enrolled and then longitudinally followed. The sequence was collected from a man between 18 and 35 years old with COVID-19, enrolled during active disease. What was sequenced was peripheral blood. This chain links TRBV7-2 with TRBJ2-1, with D uncertain. In nucleotides, the CDR3 is TGTGCCAGCAGCTTAGCGCTTCGGTTACAGTTCTTC. Translation gives CASSLALRLQFF.